The present T cell receptor beta chain was sequenced within a study of T cell changes during pregnancy in multiple sclerosis. Profiled with immunoSEQ multiplex PCR; TCRdb holds only in-frame clones, not every one. Of more than 80,000 clones listed, around 96% are singletons. This CDR3 contains 14 residues. Germline V gene data show CDR1 as MNHEY and CDR2 as SVGAGI. With 6 bases removed from V and 8 bases from J, the gap between germline ends came to 19 bases. This chain connects TRBV6-5 to TRBJ1-2, with D possibly matching TRBD1 (6 bases). Sequenced here: peripheral blood, sampled in the second trimester of pregnancy. This TCR came from a female donor with multiple sclerosis, enrolled in a pregnancy study. The chain's CDR3 is CASSRGRPGVGYTF. CDR3 nucleotide sequence: TGTGCCAGCAGCCGAGGTCGTCCAGGGGTCGGCTACACCTTC.